What follows are 10 T cell receptor beta chains derived from one specimen sequenced in a study of untreated major depressive disorder. Study-level findings and limits: Compared with controls, depressed patients showed more TRBV05-01 (Vbeta 5.1) usage in CD4+ T cells.

What these receptors recognize is not known. Sequenced by immunoSEQ multiplex PCR; TCRdb stores in-frame clones only, minus some. Of under 15,000 clones listed, 90% to 95% are singletons. The sequencing sample was made of CD4+ T cells from PBMCs. Receptor source: a woman aged 30 to 39 with major depressive disorder.

The rearrangement links TRBV2 to TRBJ2-7; unclear D gene. The CDR3 consists of 13 residues. Germline CDR1 and CDR2: SNHLY and FYNNEI. Trimming cost V 4 bases and J 7 bases, with 14 bases left between them. The CDR3 sequence is CASSVLAQREQYF. In nucleotides, the CDR3 is TGTGCCAGCAGTGTATTGGCTCAGAGGGAGCAGTACTTC.

The chain joins TRBV4-1 to TRBJ1-2; perhaps TRBD1 as D (5 bases). Germline assignment: CDR1 MGHRA and CDR2 YSYEKL. Trimming took 0 bases from V and 1 from J, leaving 12 bases between them. This CDR3 is built from 16 residues. The CDR3 nucleotides are TGCGCCAGCAGCCAAGAGGGCAGGGCTCATAACTATGGCTACACCTTC. Its protein is CASSQEGRAHNYGYTF.

V and J are TRBV7-9 and TRBJ2-1; 10 positions agree with TRBD2. Per germline, CDR1 SEHNR and CDR2 FQNEAQ (reference sequence). This CDR3 is 15 amino acids long. V lost 1 base to trimming and J lost 12 bases; unmatched junction nucleotides: 9. The CDR3 sequence is CASSLGASGSWAQFF. The CDR3 DNA follows: TGTGCCAGCAGCTTAGGTGCTAGCGGGAGCTGGGCGCAGTTCTTC.

The chain joins TRBV18 to TRBJ2-7; TRBD2 aligns across 7 bases. This CDR3 contains 12 residues. The J segment lost 5 bases and the V segment lost 5 bases, leaving 3 bases of the junction unmatched. Germline CDR1 is KGHSH and CDR2 is LQKENI. The CDR3 sequence: CASSSGGDEQYF. In DNA, the CDR3 is TGTGCCAGCTCATCGGGAGGCGACGAGCAGTACTTC.

The rearrangement joins TRBV29-1 to TRBJ1-2; D uncertain. Germline V gene lookup returns CDR1 SQVTM and CDR2 ANQGSEA. CDR3 size: 15 residues. Trimming left V 5 bases short and J 7 bases short, with 23 bases between. The CDR3: CSVFGSGIGRIGYTF. CDR3 sequence (DNA): TGCAGCGTTTTCGGCTCCGGAATCGGACGCATTGGCTACACCTTC.

The chain combines TRBV12-5 with TRBJ1-2; no clear D gene. CDR1 is LGHNT and CDR2 is FRNRAP in the germline V gene. Trimming pared 6 bases from V and 8 bases from J, leaving 10 bases between. The CDR3 is 11 residues long. The CDR3 bases are TGTGCTAGTGGGTGGCCTGTGGGCTACACCTTC. Translated: CASGWPVGYTF. The complete variable domain, with remaining parts taken from reference TRBV12-5 and TRBJ1-2, reads DARVTQTPRHKVTEMGQEVTMRCQPILGHNTVFWYRQTMMQGLELLAYFRNRAPLDDSGMPKDRFSAEMPDATLATLKIQPSEPRDSAVYFCASGWPVGYTFGSGTRLTVV.

The chain uses TRBV18 and TRBJ2-1; D is unclear. The CDR3 has 12 residues. Germline loops: CDR1 KGHSH, CDR2 LQKENI. V was cut by 5 bases and J by 5 bases, with 7 bases left in between. The CDR3 DNA sequence: TGTGCCAGCTCAAGGCAAGACAATGAGCAGTTCTTC. Its translation is CASSRQDNEQFF.

This chain links TRBV5-4 with TRBJ2-2; D perhaps matches TRBD2 (6 bases). The CDR3 extends over 14 amino acids. Trimming removed 5 bases from V and 5 bases from J, with 13 bases in between. CDR1 is SGHNT, CDR2 YYREEE, per germline (reference sequence). The DNA for the CDR3 is TGTGCCAGCAGGCGGGACTCCCCGACCGGGGAGCTGTTTTTT. Translating it yields CASRRDSPTGELFF.

V gene TRBV20-1 combines with J gene TRBJ2-7; no definite D call. The CDR3 runs 11 residues. The germline V gene has CDR1 DFQATT and CDR2 SNEGSKA (reference sequence). Trimming took 6 bases from V and 6 from J, leaving 12 bases between them. The CDR3 DNA reads TGCAGTGCCCTAGTCGTCGGCGAGCAGTACTTC. Encoded protein: CSALVVGEQYF.

The chain has TRBV5-1 and TRBJ2-7; TRBD2 matches 9 bases. V was pared by 1 base and J by 6 bases, with 5 bases of the junction left unmatched. This CDR3 is 14 amino acids long. Per germline, CDR1 SGHRS and CDR2 YFSETQ. CDR3 nucleotide sequence: TGCGCCAGCAGCTTGAAGCTAGCGGGATCCGAGCAGTACTTC. Translating it yields CASSLKLAGSEQYF.